This TCR beta chain was retrieved from a study of blood T cell repertoires in COVID-19. Study-wide context: The United States, Italy and Spain supplied acute and convalescent COVID-19 samples.

Germline V gives CDR1 MNHEY, CDR2 SVGAGI. The CDR3 consists of 14 residues. Per the original data handling: From reference gene primer amplification, estimates of nucleated cell counts were derived. Produced via immunoSEQ multiplex PCR; TCRdb's table is partial and in-frame only. V and J calls and clone size come straight from that table; D and trimming were deduced from the DNA. The repertoire consists of roughly 92,000 clones, with about 89% occurring once and the leading ten covering about a tenth. With respect to this clone: At one boundary the junction diverges from the germline segment, which might be a read error.

The sequenced sample consisted of peripheral blood. The chain combines TRBV6-5 with TRBJ1-1; D might be TRBD1 (5 bases). This receptor was taken from a man aged 45-60 years with acute or convalescent COVID-19. The CDR3 region is CASSFQTDPPEAFF. CDR3 nucleotide sequence: TGTGCCAGCAGTTTTCAGACAGATCCCCCTGAGGCTTTCTTT.